This entry lists 22 T cell receptor beta chains sequenced from one sample in a study of human T cells and chemical hapten exposure. TCRdb reprocessed the RACE reads via MiXCR and lists one record per CDR3 protein. This sample carries over 100,000 distinct CDR3 sequences, roughly 10% of them seen once, and the ten largest clones take 2.5% to 3.5%. Time point denoted: patch test 2, 6 weeks after DPC sensitization. The treatment here: therapeutic diphenylcyclopropenone sensitization with weekly scalp DPC. Sequencing was performed on whole blood, taken in connection with sensitization to the hapten diphenylcyclopropenone (DPC). These receptors all come from a woman aged 35 to 49 with alopecia areata. Some clones in this sample may be carry-over from other donors' samples.

This chain links TRBV11-2 with TRBJ2-4; D might be TRBD1 (6 bases). V gave up 4 bases and J gave up 1 base, with 20 bases separating them. In germline, CDR1 is SGHAT, CDR2 FQNNGV. This CDR3 has 18 residues. The CDR3 sequence is CASSSRSWGRWAKNIQYF. CDR3 nucleotides: TGTGCCAGCAGCTCCCGAAGTTGGGGGCGTTGGGCCAAAAACATTCAGTACTTC.

This clonotype has a count of ten or more. This chain joins TRBV7-2 and TRBJ2-5; D remains ambiguous. In germline, CDR1 is SGHTA, CDR2 FQGNSA. CDR3 size: 14 residues. V was pared by 6 bases and J by 5 bases, with 16 bases between. The CDR3 is CASSTQHGPETQYF. Written as DNA, the CDR3 is TGTGCCAGCAGTACACAGCATGGCCCGGAGACCCAGTACTTC.

This chain joins TRBV28 and TRBJ2-1, with TRBD1 identical over 7 bases. The germline V gene has CDR1 MDHEN and CDR2 SYDVKM. The CDR3 sequence is 16 residues long. V trimming: 6 bases; J trimming: 2 bases; junction bases outside the gene matches: 10. In DNA, the CDR3 is TGTGCCAGCAGCAAACCGGGACAGCTGGCCTACAATGAGCAGTTCTTC. Protein product: CASSKPGQLAYNEQFF.

This clonotype has only a few counts. The chain has TRBV27 and TRBJ2-5, with D maybe TRBD1 (5 bases). Germline lookup yields CDR1 MNHEY and CDR2 SMNVEV (reference sequence). Trimming shortened V by 0 bases and J by 1 base, and 9 bases separated the two germline ends. The CDR3 runs to 15 residues. CDR3 in amino acids: CASSLSMTVQETQYF. CDR3 nucleotide sequence: TGTGCCAGCAGTTTATCGATGACAGTCCAAGAGACCCAGTACTTC.

The chain joins TRBV21-1 to TRBJ1-6; the table's D call, TRBD1, has no DNA check behind it. TRBV21-1 is a pseudogene locus. The CDR3 sequence is 21 residues long. CDR3 loop: CASSSQPAKTGKMADNSPLHF. CDR3 sequence (DNA): TGTGCCAGCAGCTCCCAGCCGGCTAAGACAGGGAAGATGGCTGATAATTCACCCCTCCACTTT.

This clonotype showed up just a few times. This chain uses TRBV29-1 with TRBJ1-2; TRBD1 might be the D (6 bases). V was shortened by 7 bases and J by 3 bases, with 12 bases between the two germline ends. CDR3 size: 12 residues. CDR1 SQVTM and CDR2 ANQGSEA come from the germline V gene. The CDR3 spells CSAQGSYYGYTF. In DNA, the CDR3 is TGCAGCGCCCAGGGGAGTTACTATGGCTACACCTTC.

This clonotype has only a few counts. The chain combines TRBV24-1 with TRBJ2-3; D uncertain. This CDR3 is 14 amino acids long. CDR1 and CDR2 from the germline V gene are KGHDR and SFDVKD. Trimming removed 1 base from V and 6 bases from J, with 10 bases in between. CDR3 sequence reads: CATSDFAPPDTQYF. In DNA form, the CDR3 reads TGTGCCACCAGTGATTTTGCGCCCCCGGATACGCAGTATTTT.

At least ten counts were recorded for this clonotype. This CDR3 reads CASSLGAGRHSYEQYF. CDR3 nucleotides: TGTGCCAGCAGCTTAGGAGCGGGGCGACACTCCTACGAGCAGTACTTC. This chain connects TRBV7-9 to TRBJ2-7, with TRBD2 matching 7 bases. The germline gives CDR1 SEHNR, CDR2 FQNEAQ (reference sequence). The CDR3 covers 16 residues. The ends lost 1 base at V and 0 bases at J; junction bases unmatched: 6.

The rearrangement links TRBV20-1 to TRBJ2-7; D may be TRBD1 or TRBD2 (5 bases each). CDR3 length: 13 residues. Trimming removed 3 bases at V and 2 bases at J, with 11 bases between. The germline gives CDR1 DFQATT, CDR2 SNEGSKA (reference sequence). DNA for the CDR3: TGCAGTGCTAGTAGGCTGGGACCCTACGAGCAGTACTTC. It translates to CSASRLGPYEQYF.

This clonotype was seen ten or more times. The chain has TRBV9 and TRBJ2-3, with no clear D. The germline V and J ends were trimmed by 0 bases and 5 bases, with 4 bases remaining between them. Germline CDR1 reads SGDLS; CDR2 reads YYNGEE. The CDR3 is 12 amino acids. The CDR3 coding sequence is TGTGCCAGCAGCGTAGTCGGAGATACGCAGTATTTT. The encoded protein is CASSVVGDTQYF.

J is TRBJ2-1 and V is TRBV11-3; TRBD2 aligns across 8 bases. Trimming at V came to 0 bases and at J to 3 bases, leaving 4 bases not matched to a gene. The CDR3 loop spans 16 amino acids. Looked up from germline, CDR1 is SGHNT and CDR2 is YENEEA. The CDR3 DNA reads TGTGCCAGCAGCTTAGATACCGGGACTAGCTACAATGAGCAGTTCTTC. Amino acids: CASSLDTGTSYNEQFF. Full variable domain (missing parts from reference TRBV11-3 and TRBJ2-1): EAGVVQSPRYKIIEKKQPVAFWCNPISGHNTLYWYLQNLGQGPELLIRYENEEAVDDSQLPKDRFSAERLKGVDSTLKIQPAELGDSAVYLCASSLDTGTSYNEQFFGPGTRLTVL.

Ten or more counts support this clonotype. The rearrangement joins TRBV11-2 to TRBJ2-2; D not certain. Trimming took off 5 bases at V and 6 bases at J, with 19 bases between the two ends. This CDR3 contains 16 residues. The germline V gene has CDR1 SGHAT and CDR2 FQNNGV. The CDR3, as DNA: TGTGCCAGCAGCCAAACCAACGTGTTTACGGCCGGGGAGCTGTTTTTT. It codes for CASSQTNVFTAGELFF.

The rearrangement joins TRBV7-8 to TRBJ1-1, with a weak D call TRBD1 (6 bases). The germline gives CDR1 SGHVS, CDR2 FQNEAQ. Trimming took off 1 base at V and 5 bases at J, with 14 bases between the two ends. The CDR3 spans 15 residues. Written as DNA, the CDR3 is TGTGCCAGCAGCTTAGGTTCCGGGGGCATAACTGAAGCTTTCTTT. Its protein is CASSLGSGGITEAFF.

The chain combines TRBV27 with TRBJ1-6; 8 bases are shared with TRBD1. Germline CDR1 is MNHEY and CDR2 is SMNVEV (reference sequence). After removal of 4 bases from V and 4 bases from J, the junction contained 18 bases not matched to a gene. The length of the CDR3 is 20 residues. CDR3 sequence reads: CASSSLLGTGDGLYNSPLHF. CDR3 nucleotide sequence: TGTGCCAGCAGTTCCTTACTAGGGACAGGTGACGGACTATATAATTCACCCCTCCACTTT.

This chain links TRBV9 with TRBJ2-4; 9 bases align to TRBD1. V gave up 3 bases and J gave up 7 bases; unmatched junction bases: 5. The length of the CDR3 is 14 residues. Germline values: CDR1 SGDLS, CDR2 YYNGEE. CDR3 DNA: TGTGCCAGCAGCGAGGGGGACAGGGTGAACATTCAGTACTTC. Its translation: CASSEGDRVNIQYF.

In its sample, this clonotype was seen many times. This chain links TRBV4-2 with TRBJ1-3, with D perhaps TRBD1 (5 bases). Trimming left V 0 bases short and J 0 bases short, with 12 bases between. The CDR3 loop spans 17 amino acids. In germline, CDR1 is LGHNA, CDR2 YNFKEQ. The CDR3 is CASSQDPTGRSGNTIYF. The CDR3 DNA is TGTGCCAGCAGCCAAGATCCAACAGGACGCTCTGGAAACACCATATATTTT.

Many counts were recorded for this clonotype. The chain carries TRBV6-2 or TRBV6-3 and TRBJ1-5; 7 nucleotides align to TRBD1. CDR1 and CDR2 (germline): MNHEY, SVGEGT. The J segment lost 3 bases and the V segment lost 5 bases, leaving 10 bases of the junction unmatched. The CDR3 is 16 amino acids. In DNA, the CDR3 is TGTGCCAGCAGTACGATTCCCGGGACAGTCAATCAGCCCCAGCATTTT. Protein sequence: CASSTIPGTVNQPQHF.

The sample holds a few counts of this clonotype. V gene TRBV6-5 combines with J gene TRBJ1-1; TRBD1 is a possible D gene (5 bases). Per the germline V gene, CDR1 is MNHEY and CDR2 is SVGAGI. The CDR3 runs to 15 residues. Between the trimmed V and J ends, which lost 2 bases and 0 bases, there was a span of 10 bases. In DNA form, the CDR3 reads TGTGCCAGCAGTTACACGGGACTCATGAACACTGAAGCTTTCTTT. It yields the protein CASSYTGLMNTEAFF.

This clonotype was counted a few times. The CDR3 nucleotides are TGCAGCTCAGGGCAGATCCAAGAGACCCAGTACTTC. Its translation is CSSGQIQETQYF. The J gene is TRBJ2-5, the V gene TRBV29-1; D is possibly TRBD1 (5 bases). Germline V gene data show CDR1 as SQVTM and CDR2 as ANQGSEA. The CDR3 has 12 amino acids. V lost 8 bases and J lost 1, with 11 bases in between.

This clonotype was observed at least ten times. Mismatch with germline at one junction end may stem from a read error. The chain has TRBV7-6 and TRBJ1-6; possible D gene TRBD1, 5 bases. The CDR3 runs 16 residues. Germline CDR1 is SGHVS and CDR2 is FNYEAQ. The CDR3 loop reads CASSLAPGLGNSPLHF. The CDR3 nucleotides read TGTGCCAGCAGTTTAGCCCCAGGGCTAGGGAATTCACCCCTCCACTTT.

The V and J genes are TRBV25-1 and TRBJ2-3; a possible D gene is TRBD1 (6 bases). The CDR3 spans 15 residues. CDR1 and CDR2 (germline): MGHDK, SYGVNS. Trimming took off 5 bases at V and 5 bases at J, with 17 bases between the two ends. The CDR3 bases are TGTGCCAGCAGTTACCCCGGGACAAGGGGAGATACGCAGTATTTT. Its translation: CASSYPGTRGDTQYF.

This clonotype has a count of ten or more. The chain recombines TRBV19 with TRBJ1-2, with 7 bases that match TRBD1. This CDR3 region has 12 residues. Germline lookup yields CDR1 LNHDA and CDR2 SQIVND (reference sequence). J gave up 2 bases and V 7 bases, and 1 base lay outside the gene matches. CDR3 in DNA: TGTGCCAGTACGACAGGGAACTATGGCTACACCTTC. The encoded protein is CASTTGNYGYTF.